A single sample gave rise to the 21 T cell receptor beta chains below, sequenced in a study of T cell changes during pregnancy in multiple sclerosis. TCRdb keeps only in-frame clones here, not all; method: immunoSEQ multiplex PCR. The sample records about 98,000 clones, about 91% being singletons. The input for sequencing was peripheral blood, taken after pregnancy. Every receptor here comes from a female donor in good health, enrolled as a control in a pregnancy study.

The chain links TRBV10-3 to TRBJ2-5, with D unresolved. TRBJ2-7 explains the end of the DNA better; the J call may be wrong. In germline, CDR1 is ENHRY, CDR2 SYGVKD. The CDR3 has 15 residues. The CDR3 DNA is TGTGCCATCAGTGAGTCAGCCTTCCTCCTGGGCGAGCAGTACTTC. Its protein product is CAISESAFLLGEQYF.

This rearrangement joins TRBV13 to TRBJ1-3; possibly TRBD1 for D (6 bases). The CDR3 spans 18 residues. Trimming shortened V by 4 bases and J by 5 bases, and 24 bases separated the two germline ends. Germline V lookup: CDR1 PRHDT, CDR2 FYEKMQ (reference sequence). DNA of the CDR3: TGTGCCAGCAGCTCACTCTCCCGTATCAACAGGGACAGAAACACCATATATTTT. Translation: CASSSLSRINRDRNTIYF.

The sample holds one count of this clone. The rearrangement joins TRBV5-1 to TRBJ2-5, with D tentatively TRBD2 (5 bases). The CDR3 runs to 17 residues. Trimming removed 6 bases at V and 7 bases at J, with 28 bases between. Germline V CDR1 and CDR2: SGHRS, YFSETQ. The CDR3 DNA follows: TGCGCCAGCACCCCGGTGGGTGGGCTAGGAGGAGAGTGGACCCAGTACTTC. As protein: CASTPVGGLGGEWTQYF.

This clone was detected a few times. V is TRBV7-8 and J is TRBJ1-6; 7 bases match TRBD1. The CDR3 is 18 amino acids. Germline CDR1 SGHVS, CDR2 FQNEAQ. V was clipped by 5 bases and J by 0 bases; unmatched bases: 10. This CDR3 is CASSTPVDRSSYNSPLHF. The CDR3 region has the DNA TGTGCCAGCAGCACCCCGGTGGACAGGAGCTCCTATAATTCACCCCTCCACTTT.

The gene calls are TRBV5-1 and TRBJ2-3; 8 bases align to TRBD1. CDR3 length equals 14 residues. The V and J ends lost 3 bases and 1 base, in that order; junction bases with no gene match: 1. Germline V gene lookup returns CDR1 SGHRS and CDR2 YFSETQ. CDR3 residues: CASSSDRGTDTQYF. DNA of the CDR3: TGCGCCAGCAGCTCGGACAGGGGCACAGATACGCAGTATTTT.

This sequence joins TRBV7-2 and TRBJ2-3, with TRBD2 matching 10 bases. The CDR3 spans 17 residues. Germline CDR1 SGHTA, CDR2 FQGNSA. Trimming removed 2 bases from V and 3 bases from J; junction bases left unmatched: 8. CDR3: CASSLSPTSGVTDTQYF. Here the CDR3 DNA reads TGTGCCAGCAGCTTATCCCCCACTAGCGGGGTTACAGATACGCAGTATTTT.

CDR3 in amino acids: CASGPGQGGTGELFF. For the CDR3, the DNA is TGTGCTAGTGGTCCTGGACAGGGGGGAACCGGGGAGCTGTTTTTT. The chain is built from TRBV12-5 and TRBJ2-2; TRBD1 agrees at 10 bases. After removal of 5 bases from V and 5 bases from J, the junction contained 5 bases not matched to a gene. The germline CDR1 and CDR2 sequences are LGHNT and FRNRAP. The CDR3 runs 15 residues. The full variable domain, rest sourced from reference TRBV12-5 and TRBJ2-2, is DARVTQTPRHKVTEMGQEVTMRCQPILGHNTVFWYRQTMMQGLELLAYFRNRAPLDDSGMPKDRFSAEMPDATLATLKIQPSEPRDSAVYFCASGPGQGGTGELFFGEGSRLTVL.

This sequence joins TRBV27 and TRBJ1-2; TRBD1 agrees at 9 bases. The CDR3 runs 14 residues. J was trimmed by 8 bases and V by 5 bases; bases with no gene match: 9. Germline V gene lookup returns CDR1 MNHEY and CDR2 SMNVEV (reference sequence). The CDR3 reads CASSATGGKEGYTF. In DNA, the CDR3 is TGTGCCAGCAGTGCCACAGGGGGCAAGGAAGGCTACACCTTC.

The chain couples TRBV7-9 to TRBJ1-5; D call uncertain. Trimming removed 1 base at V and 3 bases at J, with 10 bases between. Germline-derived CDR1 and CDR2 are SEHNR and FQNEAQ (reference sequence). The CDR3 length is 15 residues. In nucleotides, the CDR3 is TGTGCCAGCAGCTTAGGGCCGGGATTCAATCAGCCCCAGCATTTT. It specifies CASSLGPGFNQPQHF. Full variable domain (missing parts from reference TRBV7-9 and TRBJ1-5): DTGVSQNPRHKITKRGQNVTFRCDPISEHNRLYWYRQTLGQGPEFLTYFQNEAQLEKSRLLSDRFSAERPKGSFSTLEIQRTEQGDSAMYLCASSLGPGFNQPQHFGDGTRLSIL.

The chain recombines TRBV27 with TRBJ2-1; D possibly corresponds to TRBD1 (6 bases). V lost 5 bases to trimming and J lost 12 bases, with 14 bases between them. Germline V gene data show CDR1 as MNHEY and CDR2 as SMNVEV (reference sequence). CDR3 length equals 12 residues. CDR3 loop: CASSERGQRQFF. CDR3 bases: TGTGCCAGCAGTGAACGAGGACAGAGGCAGTTCTTC.

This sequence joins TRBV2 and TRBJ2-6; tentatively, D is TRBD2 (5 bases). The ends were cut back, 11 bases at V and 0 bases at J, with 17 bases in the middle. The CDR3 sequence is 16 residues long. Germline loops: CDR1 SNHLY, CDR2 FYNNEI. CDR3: CARSEGDPSGANVLTF. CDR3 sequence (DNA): TGTGCCCGGAGCGAGGGAGACCCCTCTGGGGCCAACGTCCTGACTTTC.

The CDR3 nucleotides read TGTGCCAGCAGCTGGGGGACAGGGCGAAACGAGCAGTACTTC. Its protein product is CASSWGTGRNEQYF. This chain connects TRBV7-9 to TRBJ2-7; 9 bases match TRBD1. The germline V gene encodes CDR1 SEHNR and CDR2 FQNEAQ (reference sequence). V shed 4 bases and J 5 bases; nucleotides not matched to a gene: 6. The CDR3 has 14 amino acids.

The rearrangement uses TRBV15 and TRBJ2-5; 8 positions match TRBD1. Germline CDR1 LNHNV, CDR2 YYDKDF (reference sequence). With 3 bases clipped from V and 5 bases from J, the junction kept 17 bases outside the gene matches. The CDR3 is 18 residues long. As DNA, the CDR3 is TGTGCCACCAGCAGGGGAAGGTTAGGACAGGGACAGCACGAGACCCAGTACTTC. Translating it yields CATSRGRLGQGQHETQYF.

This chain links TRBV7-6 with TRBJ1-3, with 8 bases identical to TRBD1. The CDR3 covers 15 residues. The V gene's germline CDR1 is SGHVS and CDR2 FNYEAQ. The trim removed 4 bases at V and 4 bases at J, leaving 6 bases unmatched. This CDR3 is CASSSLTGEGNTIYF. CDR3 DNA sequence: TGTGCCAGCAGCTCCCTGACAGGGGAGGGAAACACCATATATTTT.

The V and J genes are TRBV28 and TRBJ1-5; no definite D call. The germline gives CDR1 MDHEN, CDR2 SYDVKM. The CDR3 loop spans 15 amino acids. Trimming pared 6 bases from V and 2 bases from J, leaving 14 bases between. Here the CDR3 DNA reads TGTGCCAGCAGACCGGACTCTAGACGCAATCAGCCCCAGCATTTT. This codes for CASRPDSRRNQPQHF.

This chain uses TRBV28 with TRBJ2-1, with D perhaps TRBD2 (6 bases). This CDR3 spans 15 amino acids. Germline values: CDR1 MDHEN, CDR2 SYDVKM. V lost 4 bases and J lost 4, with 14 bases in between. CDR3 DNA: TGTGCCAGCAGTTCCCGGCTAGGGACTTACAATGAGCAGTTCTTC. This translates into CASSSRLGTYNEQFF.

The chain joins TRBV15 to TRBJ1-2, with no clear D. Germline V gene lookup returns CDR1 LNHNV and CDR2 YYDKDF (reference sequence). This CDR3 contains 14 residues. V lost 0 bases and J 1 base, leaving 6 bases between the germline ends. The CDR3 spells CATSREAVNYGYTF. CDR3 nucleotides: TGTGCCACCAGCAGAGAGGCAGTTAACTATGGCTACACCTTC. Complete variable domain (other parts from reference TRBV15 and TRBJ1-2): DAMVIQNPRYQVTQFGKPVTLSCSQTLNHNVMYWYQQKSSQAPKLLFHYYDKDFNNEADTPDNFQSRRPNTSFCFLDIRSPGLGDTAMYLCATSREAVNYGYTFGSGTRLTVV.

The CDR3, as DNA: TGTGCCAGCAGCCCGGGACGCCTAGCGGGAGGACGAAACTCCTACGAGCAGTACTTC. This gives the protein CASSPGRLAGGRNSYEQYF. The rearrangement joins TRBV9 to TRBJ2-7; 11 bases are a match to TRBD2. The V segment lost 4 bases and the J segment 0 bases; nucleotides outside the gene matches: 15. Germline CDR1 and CDR2: SGDLS and YYNGEE. The CDR3 covers 19 residues.

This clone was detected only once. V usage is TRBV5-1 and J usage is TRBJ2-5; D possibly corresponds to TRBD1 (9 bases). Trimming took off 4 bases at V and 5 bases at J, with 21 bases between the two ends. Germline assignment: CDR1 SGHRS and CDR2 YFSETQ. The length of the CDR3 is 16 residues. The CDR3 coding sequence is TGCGCCAGCAGCGCCGGGAGGGGACAGGGTTGGGAGACCCAGTACTTC. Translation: CASSAGRGQGWETQYF.

The DNA for the CDR3 is TGTGCCAGTAGTACCCGGTTCGCGGCAGGGGGGAAGGAAACTGAAGCTTTCTTT. Residues: CASSTRFAAGGKETEAFF. The V call is TRBV19, the J call TRBJ1-1, with 7 bases that match TRBD1. Trimming removed 4 bases from V and 5 bases from J; junction bases left unmatched: 19. CDR1 is LNHDA, CDR2 SQIVND, per germline (reference sequence). The CDR3 totals 18 residues. The whole variable domain, remainder taken from reference TRBV19 and TRBJ1-1, is DGGITQSPKYLFRKEGQNVTLSCEQNLNHDAMYWYRQDPGQGLRLIYYSQIVNDFQKGDIAEGYSVSREKKESFPLTVTSAQKNPTAFYLCASSTRFAAGGKETEAFFGQGTRLTVV.

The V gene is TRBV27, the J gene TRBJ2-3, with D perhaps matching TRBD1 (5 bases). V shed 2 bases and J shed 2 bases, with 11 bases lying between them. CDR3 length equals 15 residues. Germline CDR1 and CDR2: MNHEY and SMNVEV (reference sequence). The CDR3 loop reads CASSLVQAITDTQYF. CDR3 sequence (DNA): TGTGCCAGCAGTTTAGTACAGGCCATCACAGATACGCAGTATTTT.